The entry below gives a single T cell receptor (beta chain) sequence along with its context. Its antigen remains unidentified. These data belong to a study of response to subunit inactivated influenza vaccine. Overall study results and limits: The authors proposed limited new T cell recruitment per seasonal influenza vaccination.

TCRdb recomputed calls from the RT-PCR reads with MiXCR, one row per CDR3 protein. The data show roughly 190,000 distinct CDR3 sequences, roughly 12% seen once. The data were also submitted as part of a second study, on T cells expressing NK-cell markers. From that study: TCR beta cDNA was made by 5'RACE template switching with UMIs. Each TCR beta repertoire originated in sorted T cells that were CD3+CD56+NKG2C+, CD3+CD56+NKG2C- or CD3+CD56-NKG2C+. Among the experiments, several used an anti-gamma-delta TCR antibody to restrict sorting to alpha-beta TCR T cells. HCMV specificity of the expanded NKG2C+ T cell clones was not established.

This specimen consisted of CD8+ T cells sorted from PBMCs, obtained roughly 13 days after vaccination. The sequence came from a man aged 45-60 years who received an inactivated influenza vaccine.

The CDR3 DNA sequence: TGTGCCAGCAGTTTATCTGGGACTAGTTGCTACAATGAGCAGTTCTTC. Protein sequence: CASSLSGTSCYNEQFF. The rearrangement links TRBV28 to TRBJ2-1; 8 bases fit TRBD2. Germline V gene data show CDR1 as MDHEN and CDR2 as SYDVKM. Unmatched junction bases numbered 5, after V lost 1 base and J lost 3 bases. This CDR3 spans 16 amino acids. The full variable domain, with the rest looked up from reference TRBV28 and TRBJ2-1, is DVKVTQSSRYLVKRTGEKVFLECVQDMDHENMFWYRQDPGLGLRLIYFSYDVKMKEKGDIPEGYSVSREKKERFSLILESASTNQTSMYLCASSLSGTSCYNEQFFGPGTRLTVL.